This T cell receptor (beta chain) comes out of a study of T cell changes during pregnancy in multiple sclerosis. Measured with immunoSEQ multiplex PCR; TCRdb has only the in-frame clones, and not every one. Among 50,000 or so clones listed, about 92% were seen once. Germline CDR1 SQVTM, CDR2 ANQGSEA. The CDR3 loop spans 14 amino acids. V lost 5 bases, J lost 3 bases, and 8 bases stayed unmatched. The V and J genes are TRBV29-1 and TRBJ2-3; 7 bases match TRBD1. The receptor was derived from a female donor with multiple sclerosis, enrolled in a pregnancy study. The material sequenced was peripheral blood, taken in the third trimester of pregnancy. CDR3 DNA sequence: TGCAGCGTTCGAGAGTCAGGGGGAACAGATACGCAGTATTTT. Translated, it gives CSVRESGGTDTQYF.